Below, 21 T cell receptor beta chains from the same sample are listed, as sequenced in a study of blood T cell repertoires in COVID-19 (TCRdb year 2020). The protocol used for the library was the immunoSEQ multiplex PCR assay. TCRdb re-hosts the immuneACCESS table, in-frame sequences only. Its copies lack some clones; in the studies checked, an unresolved V gene accounts for under half of them, and the cause for the rest is not known. This sample comprises some 490,000 clones, around 85% of them detected only once. Approximately 2.9% of the sample is taken by the ten largest. Sequencing used peripheral blood. The origin of the receptors is a human donor in a cohort sampled during active COVID-19.

The chain uses TRBV6-5 and TRBJ2-1; TRBD2 aligns across 12 bases. The germline CDR1 and CDR2 sequences are MNHEY and SVGAGI. The CDR3 is made up of 14 amino acids. Trimming cost V 7 bases and J 7 bases; bases outside gene matches: 5. This chain's CDR3 is CASNPTSGSNEQFF. Written as DNA, the CDR3 is TGTGCCAGCAATCCGACTAGCGGGAGTAATGAGCAGTTCTTC.

V gene TRBV6-5 combines with J gene TRBJ2-7, with 8 bases aligning to TRBD1. This CDR3 has 14 amino acids. The germline V gene encodes CDR1 MNHEY and CDR2 SVGAGI. The V segment lost 6 bases and the J segment 4 bases; nucleotides outside the gene matches: 8. The CDR3 bases are TGTGCCAGCAGGCTCGGACAGGGAGCATACGAGCAGTACTTC. Its translation: CASRLGQGAYEQYF.

The rearrangement joins TRBV18 to TRBJ2-3; the D is unclear. The CDR3 is 15 residues long. Germline CDR1 KGHSH, CDR2 LQKENI. With 1 base removed from V and 0 bases from J, the gap between germline ends came to 8 bases. The CDR3 DNA is TGTGCCAGCTCACCACAGCGAGCAAGCACAGATACGCAGTATTTT. Translating gives CASSPQRASTDTQYF. Complete variable domain (other parts from reference TRBV18 and TRBJ2-3): NAGVMQNPRHLVRRRGQEARLRCSPMKGHSHVYWYRQLPEEGLKFMVYLQKENIIDESGMPKERFSAEFPKEGPSILRIQQVVRGDSAAYFCASSPQRASTDTQYFGPGTRLTVL.

The chain is built from TRBV11-2 and TRBJ2-2; 9 bases align to TRBD1. Germline V gives CDR1 SGHAT, CDR2 FQNNGV. The CDR3 covers 15 residues. The V and J ends lost 5 bases and 5 bases, in that order; junction bases with no gene match: 6. This chain's CDR3 is CASSPTTGGTGELFF. In DNA form, the CDR3 reads TGTGCCAGCAGCCCCACGACAGGGGGGACCGGGGAGCTGTTTTTT.

Here the CDR3 reads CASNRQGSSYNSPLHF. CDR3 coding DNA: TGTGCCAGCAACAGACAGGGGAGCTCCTATAATTCACCCCTCCACTTT. The chain combines TRBV9 with TRBJ1-6; 8 bases are shared with TRBD1. Trimming removed 6 bases from V and 0 bases from J; junction bases left unmatched: 5. The germline CDR1 and CDR2 sequences are SGDLS and YYNGEE. The CDR3 has 16 residues.

The chain joins TRBV24-1 to TRBJ2-2, with a weak D call TRBD2 (5 bases). CDR1 is KGHDR and CDR2 is SFDVKD in the germline V gene. There are 15 residues in the CDR3. Trimming took 2 bases from V and 7 from J, leaving 13 bases between them. The CDR3 DNA reads as TGTGCCACCAGTGATTCCCAGACTATGATCGGGGAGCTGTTTTTT. Its translation: CATSDSQTMIGELFF.

The rearrangement joins TRBV6-2 or TRBV6-3 to TRBJ2-5; 7 bases are a match to TRBD1. Germline CDR1 and CDR2: MNHEY and SVGEGT. The CDR3 loop spans 15 amino acids. The ends lost 5 bases at V and 3 bases at J; junction bases unmatched: 9. The CDR3 DNA sequence: TGTGCCAGCAGTACGGGACAGCCAGGGGAAGAGACCCAGTACTTC. Translation: CASSTGQPGEETQYF.

This rearrangement joins TRBV2 to TRBJ1-6; D is unresolved. There are 15 residues in the CDR3. V lost 6 bases and J lost 7, with 16 bases in between. The germline V gene has CDR1 SNHLY and CDR2 FYNNEI. CDR3 coding DNA: TGTGCCAGCAGCGGTAGAGGGTGGAGGAATTCACCCCTCCACTTT. It is translated as CASSGRGWRNSPLHF.

V gene TRBV3-1 (or the pseudogene TRBV3-2) combines with J gene TRBJ2-7, with D perhaps matching TRBD2 (5 bases). The germline gives CDR1 LGHDT, CDR2 YNNKEL (reference sequence). V lost 4 bases and J lost 2, with 12 bases in between. This CDR3 region has 14 residues. CDR3 sequence reads: CASSPRTQTYEQYF. CDR3 nucleotide sequence: TGTGCCAGCAGCCCCCGGACTCAGACCTACGAGCAGTACTTC.

This chain links TRBV18 with TRBJ1-2, with D possibly TRBD1 on 6 matching bases. The CDR3 has 16 amino acids. V was trimmed by 4 bases and J by 6 bases, leaving 21 bases between them. From germline, CDR1 is KGHSH and CDR2 LQKENI. The CDR3 nucleotides are TGTGCCAGCTCACAGACCTGGGGGGGGCAGTGGAATGGCTACACCTTC. Protein sequence: CASSQTWGGQWNGYTF.

This clone was counted only a few times. This chain connects TRBV12-3 or TRBV12-4 to TRBJ1-6; TRBD1 agrees at 9 bases. Trimming took 8 bases from V and 6 from J; bases not matched to a gene: 2. This CDR3 has 13 amino acids. The CDR3 reads CASGTGLNSPLHF. CDR3 in DNA: TGTGCCAGCGGGACAGGGCTTAATTCACCCCTCCACTTT.

V and J are TRBV27 and TRBJ1-6, with 7 bases matching TRBD1. This CDR3 contains 16 residues. V lost 0 bases, J lost 4 bases, and 3 bases stayed unmatched. Germline CDR1 and CDR2: MNHEY and SMNVEV (reference sequence). This chain's CDR3 is CASSLSGQLYNSPLHF. The CDR3, as DNA: TGTGCCAGCAGTTTATCGGGACAGCTTTATAATTCACCCCTCCACTTT.

The chain links TRBV7-3 to TRBJ1-1; D call uncertain. Trimming stripped 1 base from V and 8 bases from J, with 17 bases between. Germline V gene sequence: CDR1 SGHTA, CDR2 FQGTGA. The CDR3 loop spans 15 amino acids. CDR3 sequence: CASSLSGPRVTEAFF. DNA for the CDR3: TGTGCCAGCAGCTTAAGTGGTCCGAGGGTAACAGAAGCTTTCTTT.

The chain recombines TRBV6-4 with TRBJ2-1; TRBD2 matches 9 bases. Germline CDR1 reads MRHNA; CDR2 reads SNTAGT. Trimming took 4 bases from V and 8 from J; bases not matched to a gene: 9. This CDR3 is 15 amino acids long. The CDR3 reads CASSGLSGGEHEQFF. The CDR3 bases are TGTGCCAGCAGTGGTCTTAGCGGGGGTGAGCATGAGCAGTTCTTC.

The V call is TRBV6-2 or TRBV6-3, the J call TRBJ2-1; D not resolved. The CDR3 is 14 amino acids. The germline gives CDR1 MNHEY, CDR2 SVGEGT. With 5 bases removed from V and 0 bases from J, the gap between germline ends came to 8 bases. CDR3 region: CASSLMSSYNEQFF. The CDR3 DNA reads TGTGCCAGCAGTCTCATGAGCTCCTACAATGAGCAGTTCTTC.

The chain couples TRBV28 to TRBJ2-7; TRBD1 aligns across 7 bases. V shed 6 bases, J shed 3 bases, and the junction held 11 bases outside the gene matches. In germline, CDR1 is MDHEN, CDR2 SYDVKM. CDR3 length: 15 residues. This CDR3 is CASRPYMDRNYEQYF. The DNA of the CDR3 is TGTGCCAGCAGACCCTATATGGACAGGAACTACGAGCAGTACTTC.

This clone showed up just a few times. The chain uses TRBV5-1 and TRBJ2-7; D unclear. V was trimmed by 0 bases and J by 2 bases, leaving 9 bases between them. This CDR3 has 14 amino acids. CDR1 SGHRS and CDR2 YFSETQ come from the germline V gene. The CDR3 DNA reads TGCGCCAGCAGCTTGGGAGGAAACCCCTACGAGCAGTACTTC. It is translated as CASSLGGNPYEQYF.

The chain couples TRBV5-1 to TRBJ2-4, with D unclear. V was trimmed by 2 bases and J by 0 bases, leaving 18 bases between them. There are 18 residues in the CDR3. Per the germline V gene, CDR1 is SGHRS and CDR2 is YFSETQ. The CDR3 DNA follows: TGCGCCAGCAGCTTTACCCCGGGTTTAAGGCTAGCCAAAAACATTCAGTACTTC. This gives the protein CASSFTPGLRLAKNIQYF. Based on the CDR3 plus reference TRBV5-1 and TRBJ2-4, the full variable domain is KAGVTQTPRYLIKTRGQQVTLSCSPISGHRSVSWYQQTPGQGLQFLFEYFSETQRNKGNFPGRFSGRQFSNSRSEMNVSTLELGDSALYLCASSFTPGLRLAKNIQYFGAGTRLSVL.

The chain joins TRBV7-2 to TRBJ2-5, with TRBD2 matching over 11 bases. Germline lookup yields CDR1 SGHTA and CDR2 FQGNSA. The J segment lost 5 bases and the V segment lost 6 bases, leaving 5 bases of the junction unmatched. This CDR3 has 14 residues. CDR3: CASRIAGGAETQYF. Here the CDR3 DNA reads TGTGCCAGCAGAATAGCGGGAGGGGCGGAGACCCAGTACTTC.

This chain uses TRBV9 with TRBJ1-3, with D possibly TRBD1 on 5 matching bases. V was cut by 0 bases and J by 4 bases, with 11 bases left in between. CDR3 size: 15 residues. CDR1 is SGDLS, CDR2 YYNGEE, per germline. In DNA form, the CDR3 reads TGTGCCAGCAGCGTAGATAGGGGCTCGGGAAACACCATATATTTT. As protein: CASSVDRGSGNTIYF.

The chain carries TRBV7-2 and TRBJ1-1; D unresolved. CDR1 is SGHTA, CDR2 FQGNSA, per germline. The CDR3 loop spans 14 amino acids. Trimming took 2 bases from V and 0 from J, leaving 7 bases between them. Written as DNA, the CDR3 is TGTGCCAGCAGCTTACGGTGGTTGAACACTGAAGCTTTCTTT. This codes for CASSLRWLNTEAFF.